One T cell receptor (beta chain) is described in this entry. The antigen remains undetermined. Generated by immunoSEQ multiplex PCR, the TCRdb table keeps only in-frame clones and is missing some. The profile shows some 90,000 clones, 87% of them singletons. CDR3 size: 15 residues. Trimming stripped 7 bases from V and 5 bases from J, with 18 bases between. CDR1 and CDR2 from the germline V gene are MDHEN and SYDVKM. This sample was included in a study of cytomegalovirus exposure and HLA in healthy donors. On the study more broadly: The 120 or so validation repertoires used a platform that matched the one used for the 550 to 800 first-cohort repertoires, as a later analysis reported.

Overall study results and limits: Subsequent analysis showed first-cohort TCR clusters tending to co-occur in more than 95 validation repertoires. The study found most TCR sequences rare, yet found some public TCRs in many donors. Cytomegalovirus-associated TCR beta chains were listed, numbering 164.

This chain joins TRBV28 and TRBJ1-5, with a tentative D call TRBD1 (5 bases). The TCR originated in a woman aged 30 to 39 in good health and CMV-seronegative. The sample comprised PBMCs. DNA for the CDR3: TGTGCCAGCACGAATGTTCGGGGGTGGCATCAGCCCCAGCATTTT. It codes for CASTNVRGWHQPQHF.